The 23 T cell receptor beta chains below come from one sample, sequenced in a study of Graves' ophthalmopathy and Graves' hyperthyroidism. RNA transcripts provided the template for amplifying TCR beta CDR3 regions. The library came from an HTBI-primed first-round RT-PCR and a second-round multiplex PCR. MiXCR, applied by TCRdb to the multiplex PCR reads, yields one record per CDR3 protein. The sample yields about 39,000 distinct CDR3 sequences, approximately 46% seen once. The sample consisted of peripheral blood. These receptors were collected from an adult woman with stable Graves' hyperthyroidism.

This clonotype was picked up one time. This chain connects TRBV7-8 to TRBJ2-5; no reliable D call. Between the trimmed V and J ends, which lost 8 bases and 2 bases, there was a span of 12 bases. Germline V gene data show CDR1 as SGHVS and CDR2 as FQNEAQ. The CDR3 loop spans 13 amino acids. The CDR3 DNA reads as TGTGCCAGCTCACCGCAAGATCAAGAGACCCAGTACTTC. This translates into CASSPQDQETQYF. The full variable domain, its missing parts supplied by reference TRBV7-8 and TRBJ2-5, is GAGVSQSPRYKVAKRGQDVALRCDPISGHVSLFWYQQALGQGPEFLTYFQNEAQLDKSGLPSDRFFAERPEGSVSTLKIQRTQQEDSAVYLCASSPQDQETQYFGPGTRLLVL.

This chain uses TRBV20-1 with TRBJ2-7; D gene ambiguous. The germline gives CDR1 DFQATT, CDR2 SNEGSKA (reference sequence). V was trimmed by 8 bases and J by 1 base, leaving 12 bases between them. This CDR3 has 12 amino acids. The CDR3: CSPLVPSYEQYF. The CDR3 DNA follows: TGCAGTCCCCTAGTCCCGTCCTACGAGCAGTACTTC.

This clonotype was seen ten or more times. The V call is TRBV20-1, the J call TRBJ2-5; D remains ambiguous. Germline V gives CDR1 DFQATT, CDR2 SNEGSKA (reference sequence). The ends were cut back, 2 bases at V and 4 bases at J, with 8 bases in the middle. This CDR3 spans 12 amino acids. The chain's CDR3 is CSARIPPETQYF. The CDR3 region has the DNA TGCAGTGCTAGAATCCCACCAGAGACCCAGTACTTC.

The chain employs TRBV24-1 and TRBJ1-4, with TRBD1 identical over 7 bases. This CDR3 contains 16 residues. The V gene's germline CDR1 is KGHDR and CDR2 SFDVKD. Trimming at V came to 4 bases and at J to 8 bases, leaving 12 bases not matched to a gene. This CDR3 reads CATSESTGAEGEKLFF. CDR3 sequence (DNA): TGTGCCACCAGTGAGTCTACAGGGGCCGAGGGGGAAAAACTGTTTTTT.

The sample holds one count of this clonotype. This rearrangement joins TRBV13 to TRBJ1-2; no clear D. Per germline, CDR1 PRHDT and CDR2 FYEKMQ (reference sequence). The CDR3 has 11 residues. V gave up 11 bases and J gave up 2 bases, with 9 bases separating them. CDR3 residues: CAWRGNYGYTF. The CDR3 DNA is TGTGCCTGGCGCGGAAACTATGGCTACACCTTC.

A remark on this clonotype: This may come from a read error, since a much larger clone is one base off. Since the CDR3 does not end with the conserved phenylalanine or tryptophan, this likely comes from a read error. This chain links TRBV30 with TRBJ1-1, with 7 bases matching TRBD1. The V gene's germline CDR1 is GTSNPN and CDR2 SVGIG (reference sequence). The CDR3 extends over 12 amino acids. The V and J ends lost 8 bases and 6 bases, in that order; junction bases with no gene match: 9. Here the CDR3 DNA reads TGTGCCGGGAACAGGGGTGCGGCTGAAGCTTTCTTA. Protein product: CAGNRGAAEAFL.

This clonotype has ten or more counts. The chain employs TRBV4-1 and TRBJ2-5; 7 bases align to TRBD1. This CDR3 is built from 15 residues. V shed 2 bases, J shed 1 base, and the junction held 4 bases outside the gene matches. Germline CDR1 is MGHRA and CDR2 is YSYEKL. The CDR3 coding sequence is TGCGCCAGCAGCCAACTCCGGGACAGCCAAGAGACCCAGTACTTC. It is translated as CASSQLRDSQETQYF.

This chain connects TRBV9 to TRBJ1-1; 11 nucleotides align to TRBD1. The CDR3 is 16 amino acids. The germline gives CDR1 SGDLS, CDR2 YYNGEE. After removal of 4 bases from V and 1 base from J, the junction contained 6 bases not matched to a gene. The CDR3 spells CASSKGTGGRNTEAFF. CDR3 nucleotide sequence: TGTGCCAGCAGCAAAGGGACAGGGGGGAGGAACACTGAAGCTTTCTTT.

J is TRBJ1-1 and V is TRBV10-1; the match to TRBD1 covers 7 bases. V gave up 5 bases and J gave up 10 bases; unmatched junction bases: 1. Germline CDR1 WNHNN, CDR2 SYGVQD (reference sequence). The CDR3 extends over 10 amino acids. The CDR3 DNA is TGCGCCAGCAGTACAGGGGCAGCTTTCTTT. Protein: CASSTGAAFF.

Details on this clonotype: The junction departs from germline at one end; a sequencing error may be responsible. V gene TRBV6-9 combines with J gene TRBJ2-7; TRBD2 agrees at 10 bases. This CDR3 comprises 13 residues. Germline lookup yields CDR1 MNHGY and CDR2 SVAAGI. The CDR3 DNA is TGTGCCATCAGTCCTAGCGGGAGCGACGAGCAGTACTTC. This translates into CAISPSGSDEQYF.

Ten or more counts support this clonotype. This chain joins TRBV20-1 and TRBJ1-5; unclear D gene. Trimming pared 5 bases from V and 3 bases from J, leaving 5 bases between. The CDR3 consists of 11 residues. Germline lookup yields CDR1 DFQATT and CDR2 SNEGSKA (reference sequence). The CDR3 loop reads CSAGVNQPQHF. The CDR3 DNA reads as TGCAGTGCTGGGGTCAATCAGCCCCAGCATTTT.

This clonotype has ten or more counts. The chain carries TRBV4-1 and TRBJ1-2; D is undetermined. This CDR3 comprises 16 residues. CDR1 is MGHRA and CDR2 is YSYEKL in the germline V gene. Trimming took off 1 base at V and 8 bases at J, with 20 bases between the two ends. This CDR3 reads CASSQVLGPGNWGYTF. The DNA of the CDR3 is TGCGCCAGCAGCCAAGTATTAGGACCGGGTAACTGGGGCTACACCTTC.

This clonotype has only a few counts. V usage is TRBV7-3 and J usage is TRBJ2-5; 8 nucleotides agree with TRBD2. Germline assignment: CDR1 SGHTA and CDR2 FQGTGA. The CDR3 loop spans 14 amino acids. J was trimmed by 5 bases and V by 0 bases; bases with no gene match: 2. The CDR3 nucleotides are TGTGCCAGCAGCTTAACTAGCGGGACCGAGACCCAGTACTTC. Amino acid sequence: CASSLTSGTETQYF.

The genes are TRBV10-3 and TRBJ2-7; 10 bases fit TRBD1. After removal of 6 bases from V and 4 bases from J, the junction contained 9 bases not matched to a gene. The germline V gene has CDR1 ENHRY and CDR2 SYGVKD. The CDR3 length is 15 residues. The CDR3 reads CAISHRDRGFYEQYF. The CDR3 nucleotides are TGTGCCATCAGCCACCGGGACAGGGGATTTTACGAGCAGTACTTC.

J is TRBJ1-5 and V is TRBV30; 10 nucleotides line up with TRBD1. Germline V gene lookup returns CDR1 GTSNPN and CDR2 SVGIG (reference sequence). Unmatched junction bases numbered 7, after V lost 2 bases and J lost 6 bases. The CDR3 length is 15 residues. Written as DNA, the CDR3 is TGTGCCTGGAGTATGGGGACAGGGGTGACTCAGCCCCAGCATTTT. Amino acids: CAWSMGTGVTQPQHF.

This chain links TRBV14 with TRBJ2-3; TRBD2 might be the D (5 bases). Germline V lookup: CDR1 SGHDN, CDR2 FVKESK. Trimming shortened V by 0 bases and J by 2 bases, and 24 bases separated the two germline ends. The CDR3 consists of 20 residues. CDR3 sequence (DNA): TGTGCCAGCAGCCAAGATCTAAGATGGAGCGGAAGTGTCCCCACAGATACGCAGTATTTT. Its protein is CASSQDLRWSGSVPTDTQYF.

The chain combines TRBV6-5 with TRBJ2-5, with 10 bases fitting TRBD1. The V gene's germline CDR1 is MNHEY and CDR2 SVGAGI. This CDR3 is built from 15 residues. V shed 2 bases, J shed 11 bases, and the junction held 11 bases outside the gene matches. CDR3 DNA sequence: TGTGCCAGCAGTTACCCGGCCGGGACAGGGGAGAATCAGTACTTC. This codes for CASSYPAGTGENQYF.

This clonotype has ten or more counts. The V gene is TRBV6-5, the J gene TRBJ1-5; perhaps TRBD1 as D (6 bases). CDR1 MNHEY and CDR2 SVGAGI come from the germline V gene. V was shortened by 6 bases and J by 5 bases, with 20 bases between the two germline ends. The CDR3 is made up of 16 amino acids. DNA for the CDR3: TGTGCCAGCAGGCAATTTCCAGGTAGGGGGGATCAGCCCCAGCATTTT. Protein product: CASRQFPGRGDQPQHF.

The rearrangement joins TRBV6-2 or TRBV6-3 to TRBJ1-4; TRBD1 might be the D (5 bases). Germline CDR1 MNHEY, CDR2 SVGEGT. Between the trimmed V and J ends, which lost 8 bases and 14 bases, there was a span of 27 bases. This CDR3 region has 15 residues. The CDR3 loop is CASADRDPSLGKLFF. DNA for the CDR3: TGTGCCAGCGCCGACCGGGACCCCTCTCTCGGAAAGCTGTTTTTT.

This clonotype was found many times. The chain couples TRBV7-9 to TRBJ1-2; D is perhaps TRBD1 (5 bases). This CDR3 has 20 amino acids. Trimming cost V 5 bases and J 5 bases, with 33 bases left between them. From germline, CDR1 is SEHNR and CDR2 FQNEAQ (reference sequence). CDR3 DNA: TGTGCCAGCAGCCTTGGCTACACAAGATCCGGGACGGCTATGGGATATGGCTACACCTTC. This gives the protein CASSLGYTRSGTAMGYGYTF.

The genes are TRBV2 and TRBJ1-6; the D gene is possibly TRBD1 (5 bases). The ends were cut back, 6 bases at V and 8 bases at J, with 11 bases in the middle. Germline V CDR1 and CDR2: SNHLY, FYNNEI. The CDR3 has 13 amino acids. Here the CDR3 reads CASRDGTDSPLHF. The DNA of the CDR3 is TGTGCCAGCAGGGACGGGACGGATTCACCCCTCCACTTT. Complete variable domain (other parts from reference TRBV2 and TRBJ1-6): EPEVTQTPSHQVTQMGQEVILRCVPISNHLYFYWYRQILGQKVEFLVSFYNNEISEKSEIFDDQFSVERPDGSNFTLKIRSTKLEDSAMYFCASRDGTDSPLHFGNGTRLTVT.

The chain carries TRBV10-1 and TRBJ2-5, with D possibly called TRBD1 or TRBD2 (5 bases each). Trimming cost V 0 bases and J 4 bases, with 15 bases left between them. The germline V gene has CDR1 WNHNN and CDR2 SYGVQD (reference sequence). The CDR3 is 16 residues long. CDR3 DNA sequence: TGCGCCAGCAGTGAGTCTCGCGCCGTGGGGACAGAGACCCAGTACTTC. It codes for CASSESRAVGTETQYF.

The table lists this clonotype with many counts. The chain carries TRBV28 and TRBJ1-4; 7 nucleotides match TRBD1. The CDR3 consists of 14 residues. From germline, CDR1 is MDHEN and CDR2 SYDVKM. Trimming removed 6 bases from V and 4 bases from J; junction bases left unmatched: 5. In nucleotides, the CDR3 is TGTGCCAGCAGGATGGACAGGCGTAATGAAAAACTGTTTTTT. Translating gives CASRMDRRNEKLFF. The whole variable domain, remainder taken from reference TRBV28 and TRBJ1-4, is DVKVTQSSRYLVKRTGEKVFLECVQDMDHENMFWYRQDPGLGLRLIYFSYDVKMKEKGDIPEGYSVSREKKERFSLILESASTNQTSMYLCASRMDRRNEKLFFGSGTQLSVL.